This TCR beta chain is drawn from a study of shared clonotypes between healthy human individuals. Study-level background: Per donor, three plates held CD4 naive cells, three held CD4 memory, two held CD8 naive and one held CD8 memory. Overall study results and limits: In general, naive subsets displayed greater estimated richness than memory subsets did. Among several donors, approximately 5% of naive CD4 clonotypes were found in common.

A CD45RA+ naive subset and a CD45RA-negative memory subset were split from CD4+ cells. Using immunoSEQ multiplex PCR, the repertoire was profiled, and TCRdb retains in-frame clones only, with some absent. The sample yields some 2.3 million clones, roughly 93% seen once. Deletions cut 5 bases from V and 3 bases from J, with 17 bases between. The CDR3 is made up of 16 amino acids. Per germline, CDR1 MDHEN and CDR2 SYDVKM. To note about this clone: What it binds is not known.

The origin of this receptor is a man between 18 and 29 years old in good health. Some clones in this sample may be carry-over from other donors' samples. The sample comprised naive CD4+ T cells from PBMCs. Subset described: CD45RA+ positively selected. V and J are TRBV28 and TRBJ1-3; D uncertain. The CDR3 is CASSLSKGTVGNTIYF. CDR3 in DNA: TGTGCCAGCAGTCTCTCTAAAGGCACCGTTGGAAACACCATATATTTT. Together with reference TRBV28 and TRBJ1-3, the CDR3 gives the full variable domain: DVKVTQSSRYLVKRTGEKVFLECVQDMDHENMFWYRQDPGLGLRLIYFSYDVKMKEKGDIPEGYSVSREKKERFSLILESASTNQTSMYLCASSLSKGTVGNTIYFGEGSWLTVV.